These 14 T cell receptor beta chains were all obtained from the same sample, sequenced in a study of blood T cells in healthy people across ages. It was with a sample-barcoded 5' primer and a J-beta primer mix that a second PCR of roughly 6 to 12 cycles was run. Each CDR3 protein is one row after TCRdb ran MiXCR on the 5' RACE reads. This sample has about 640,000 distinct CDR3 sequences, with under 70% found just once. The sequenced sample consisted of blood. These TCRs come from a man aged 60 to 75 in good health.

This clonotype was detected a few times. CDR3 nucleotides: TGCAGCGTTGTCGGCGCCAACTCAGCCGATACGCAGTATTTT. Encoded protein: CSVVGANSADTQYF. J is TRBJ2-3 and V is TRBV29-1; D ambiguous. The CDR3 covers 14 residues. Trimming stripped 4 bases from V and 6 bases from J, with 17 bases between. Looked up from germline, CDR1 is SQVTM and CDR2 is ANQGSEA.

A few counts support this clonotype. The chain has TRBV21-1 and TRBJ2-7. TRBV21-1 is termed a pseudogene. CDR3 length: 13 amino acids. CDR3 region: CASSKVKGYEQYF. The CDR3 DNA reads TGTGCCAGCAGCAAAGTAAAGGGATACGAGCAGTACTTC.

The chain employs TRBV6-2 or TRBV6-3 and TRBJ2-7; tentatively, D is TRBD1 or TRBD2 (7 bases each). CDR1 is MNHEY, CDR2 SVGEGT, per germline. The ends were cut back, 2 bases at V and 7 bases at J, with 24 bases in the middle. This CDR3 comprises 17 residues. CDR3 in DNA: TGTGCCAGCAGTTACCCAATCAGGGGGGGCCGGTCCAATGAGCAGTACTTC. Protein sequence: CASSYPIRGGRSNEQYF.

This clonotype was observed once. This chain uses TRBV7-2 with TRBJ2-3; no clear D gene. Germline assignment: CDR1 SGHTA and CDR2 FQGNSA. The CDR3 contains 14 residues. V gave up 1 base and J gave up 7 bases, with 12 bases separating them. The CDR3 here is CASSLGQSFNTQYF. In DNA, the CDR3 is TGTGCCAGCAGCTTAGGCCAGAGCTTTAATACGCAGTATTTT.

This clonotype was observed a handful of times. V gene TRBV12-3 or TRBV12-4 combines with J gene TRBJ2-7; D might be TRBD1 or TRBD2, each matching 5 bases. V shed 6 bases and J shed 3 bases, with 15 bases lying between them. This CDR3 is 14 amino acids long. Written as DNA, the CDR3 is TGTGCCAGCAGAGCCTACGGGGCCTTCTACGAGCAGTACTTC. Its protein is CASRAYGAFYEQYF.

This chain links TRBV7-2 with TRBJ2-1; D assignment may be TRBD1 or TRBD2 (6 bases each). The J call is doubtful: the DNA matches TRBJ2-7 better. The CDR3 contains 15 residues. The germline gives CDR1 SGHTA, CDR2 FQGNSA. The DNA of the CDR3 is TGTGCCAGCAGCACCCGGGGGCTCCCCTACAATGAGCAGTACTTC. This encodes CASSTRGLPYNEQYF.

The DNA of the CDR3 is TGTGCCAGCAGCTTGTTGACTAGCGGGGTCGATGAGCAGTTCTTC. This sequence encodes CASSLLTSGVDEQFF. The genes are TRBV5-5 and TRBJ2-1, with TRBD2 matching over 11 bases. The V gene end was trimmed by 1 base and the J gene end by 8 bases; junction bases not matched to a gene: 5. The germline V gene has CDR1 SGHKS and CDR2 YYEKEE (reference sequence). The CDR3 loop spans 15 amino acids.

The gene calls are TRBV20-1 and TRBJ2-5; 11 bases match TRBD2. With 1 base clipped from V and 2 bases from J, the junction kept 6 bases outside the gene matches. Germline V gene sequence: CDR1 DFQATT, CDR2 SNEGSKA (reference sequence). The CDR3 covers 16 residues. The CDR3 sequence is CSARGSSGGPQETQYF. The CDR3 DNA is TGCAGTGCTAGAGGTTCTAGCGGGGGGCCGCAAGAGACCCAGTACTTC.

CDR3 amino acids: CASRPGLAGAEDIQYF. The CDR3 DNA reads TGCGCCAGCAGACCGGGACTAGCGGGGGCCGAGGACATTCAGTACTTC. V is TRBV10-2 and J is TRBJ2-4; 14 nucleotides align to TRBD2. This CDR3 has 16 amino acids. Germline V gives CDR1 WSHSY, CDR2 SAAADI. The junction had 9 bases not matched to a gene; V was cut back by 6 bases and J by 8 bases.

This chain uses TRBV29-1 with TRBJ2-3, with 7 bases aligning to TRBD2. CDR1 is SQVTM and CDR2 is ANQGSEA in the germline V gene. This CDR3 contains 12 residues. V was pared by 3 bases and J by 4 bases, with 1 base of the junction left unmatched. CDR3 amino acids: CSVEAGADTQYF. As DNA, the CDR3 is TGCAGCGTTGAGGCGGGGGCAGATACGCAGTATTTT.

This clonotype has only a few counts. The chain couples TRBV29-1 to TRBJ2-5; 8 bases line up with TRBD2. The germline V gene has CDR1 SQVTM and CDR2 ANQGSEA. The junction had 9 bases not matched to a gene; V was cut back by 3 bases and J by 0 bases. This CDR3 region has 16 residues. CDR3 in amino acids: CSVDVASGRYQETQYF. DNA of the CDR3: TGCAGCGTTGATGTGGCTAGCGGGCGATACCAAGAGACCCAGTACTTC.

Details on this clonotype: The junction does not match germline at one end; this may be a read error. The J gene is TRBJ1-1, the V gene TRBV18, with D unclear. The CDR3 is made up of 14 amino acids. Germline V gene lookup returns CDR1 KGHSH and CDR2 LQKENI. The CDR3 DNA sequence: TGTGCCAGCTCACCAACGCAGAGCGACACTGAAGCTTTTTTT. This sequence encodes CASSPTQSDTEAFF. Supplemented by reference TRBV18 and TRBJ1-1, the full variable domain reads NAGVMQNPRHLVRRRGQEARLRCSPMKGHSHVYWYRQLPEEGLKFMVYLQKENIIDESGMPKERFSAEFPKEGPSILRIQQVVRGDSAAYFCASSPTQSDTEAFFGQGTRLTVV.

This clonotype was recorded once. One junction end does not reproduce the germline sequence, and a read error may be involved. The chain joins TRBV12-3 or TRBV12-4 to TRBJ1-5; 8 nucleotides agree with TRBD1. CDR3 length: 12 amino acids. As DNA, the CDR3 is TGTGCCACCGCAGGGGGCAATCAGCCCCGGCATTTT. Its translation: CATAGGNQPRHF.

CDR3 nucleotides: TGTGCCAGCAGTCCTTTAGGATTACCAATCCAAGAGACCCAGTACTTC. Protein sequence: CASSPLGLPIQETQYF. The V call is TRBV7-9, the J call TRBJ2-5; no definite D call. From germline, CDR1 is SEHNR and CDR2 FQNEAQ (reference sequence). V dropped 6 bases and J dropped 1 base, with 18 bases sitting between them. The CDR3 consists of 16 residues. Full variable domain (missing parts from reference TRBV7-9 and TRBJ2-5): DTGVSQNPRHKITKRGQNVTFRCDPISEHNRLYWYRQTLGQGPEFLTYFQNEAQLEKSRLLSDRFSAERPKGSFSTLEIQRTEQGDSAMYLCASSPLGLPIQETQYFGPGTRLLVL.